This TCR beta chain was captured by sequencing in a study of cytomegalovirus exposure and HLA in healthy donors. Profiled with immunoSEQ multiplex PCR; TCRdb holds only in-frame clones, not every one. The table lists about 120,000 clones, about 96% of them singletons. Germline CDR1 and CDR2: SGHRS and YFSETQ. V shed 5 bases, J shed 1 base, and the junction held 4 bases outside the gene matches. This CDR3 is built from 16 residues. Sequencing used PBMCs. The clonotype originates from a young man in good health and CMV-seronegative. The chain recombines TRBV5-1 with TRBJ2-3, with 13 bases matching TRBD2. The CDR3 region has the DNA TGCGCCAGCAGGACCGGGACTAGCGGGGGCACAGATACGCAGTATTTT. This sequence encodes CASRTGTSGGTDTQYF.